The TCR beta chain described here comes from a study of blood T cells in healthy people across ages. The CDR3 is made up of 14 amino acids. This clonotype was seen a handful of times. Researchers collected ten milliliters of peripheral blood from every single donor. A second PCR, run for about 7 to 11 cycles, used a sample-barcoded 5' primer plus a J-beta primer mix. One entry per CDR3 protein, called by TCRdb with MiXCR from the 5' RACE reads. This table holds around 1,000,000 distinct CDR3 sequences, approximately 26% found once. Separately, the same data were catalogued under a study of T cells of mothers and their children.

The clonotype was recovered from a girl aged 2 to 10 in good health. The rearrangement joins TRBV12-3 or TRBV12-4 to TRBJ2-5; TRBD1 is a possible D gene (6 bases). The end of the DNA is better explained by TRBJ2-7, so the J call may be wrong. The sequencing input was blood. The CDR3 spells CASSPQGFGYEQYF. As DNA, the CDR3 is TGTGCCAGCAGTCCACAGGGTTTCGGTTACGAGCAGTACTTC.